The table lists the clone carrying this T cell receptor (beta chain) with a few counts. Its antigen is not identified. The data derive from a study of T cells after yellow fever vaccination. Background on the study: Preparation used SMART-Seq v4 Ultra Low Input for the low-cell-number fractions.

The CDR3 has 18 residues. V lost 5 bases, J lost 7 bases, and 16 bases stayed unmatched. Germline V gene data show CDR1 as SGHVS and CDR2 as FQNEAQ. Whole-study findings and limits: The study noted that FACS-sorted repertoires could contain abundant clonotypes contaminating from the bulk population. A large majority of primary-vaccination clones showed up again after the booster (approximately 96% CD4, 75% to 90% CD8).

Conversion of TCR transcripts into cDNA relied on 5'RACE template switching, which added a universal primer site and UMIs. Via MiXCR, TCRdb re-called the 5' RACE reads, giving one row per CDR3 protein. The sample has about 320,000 distinct CDR3 sequences, around a tenth seen once. The sequence derives from a man aged 18 to 29 who received the YFV17D yellow fever vaccine. Here the sequenced sample was CD4+ T cells sorted from PBMCs, taken 45 days after the yellow fever booster vaccination. V is TRBV7-8 and J is TRBJ1-6, with 8 bases that match TRBD1. This chain's CDR3 is CASSPKLRDRHQNSPLHF. CDR3 nucleotides: TGTGCCAGCAGCCCAAAGTTAAGGGACAGGCATCAAAATTCACCCCTCCACTTT.